This T cell receptor (beta chain) was obtained from a study of blood T cell repertoires in COVID-19. Study-wide background: PBMCs, B-cell-depleted T cells, or T cells were the source of the cDNA or gDNA that made up the material.

Authors' analysis steps: Quantification of nucleated cells was approximated via reference gene primer amplification. Libraries were prepared by immunoSEQ multiplex PCR; TCRdb keeps only in-frame clonotypes and omits some of them. V and J calls and clone size follow that table, whereas D and trimming were derived from the DNA. The table has a few hundred thousand clones, under 85% seen once. V was pared by 0 bases and J by 8 bases, with 8 bases of the junction left unmatched. The germline V gene encodes CDR1 SGHNT and CDR2 YYREEE (reference sequence). The CDR3 runs 15 residues. This receptor was identified in a human donor with COVID-19, enrolled during active disease. The donor label of this sample is uncertain. The V call is TRBV5-4, the J call TRBJ1-2; 9 positions agree with TRBD1. Sequenced input: peripheral blood. Here the CDR3 reads CASSLAGTGISGYTF. The CDR3 region has the DNA TGTGCCAGCAGCTTGGCTGGGACAGGGATATCAGGCTACACCTTC.